The clone carrying this T cell receptor (beta chain) has more than one count but fewer than ten. Its target is not known. Roughly 39,000 productive templates were obtained per sample on average. Clones were sequenced by immunoSEQ multiplex PCR, and TCRdb holds only the in-frame ones, with some missing. The table shows over a thousand clones, with approximately 2.2% occurring only once. This entry belongs to a study of STAT3 mutations in large granular lymphocyte leukemia. Study-level results: Every T-cell large granular lymphocyte leukemia patient had at least one immunodominant TCR beta clonotype. Samples missed the first appearance of the clone.

Germline V gene lookup returns CDR1 SGHRS and CDR2 YFSETQ. CDR3 length: 14 amino acids. Trimming stripped 6 bases from V and 3 bases from J, with 16 bases between. The receptor comes from a human donor with T large granular lymphocyte leukemia. Some clones in this sample may be carry-over from other donors' samples. This chain links TRBV5-1 with TRBJ2-7; D is perhaps TRBD2 (6 bases). Sequencing was performed on PBMCs. The CDR3: CASNVGMGGYEQYF. The CDR3 bases are TGCGCCAGCAACGTTGGAATGGGGGGCTACGAGCAGTACTTC.